This entry concerns a single T cell receptor (beta chain). Participants had their cohort set by participant-reported clinical history. The CDR3 spans 14 residues. The germline gives CDR1 MDHEN, CDR2 SYDVKM. The V gene end was trimmed by 2 bases and the J gene end by 11 bases; junction bases not matched to a gene: 7. This record belongs to a study of blood T cell repertoires in COVID-19. About the research overall: COVID-19 samples from acute and convalescent phases originated in the United States, Italy and Spain. PBMCs, B-cell-depleted T cells, or T cells were the source of the cDNA or gDNA that made up the material.

In the authors' workflow: Amplification with reference gene primers provided the estimates of nucleated cell counts. Assay used: immunoSEQ multiplex PCR; TCRdb lists only in-frame clones, some missing. The D gene and trimming were derived from the DNA, and the V and J assignments and clone size from that table. Here the sample spans approximately 300,000 clones, approximately 88% being singletons. This chain connects TRBV28 to TRBJ1-2; TRBD1 matches at 11 bases. The source is a man aged 55 to 70 who had recovered from COVID-19. The sample taken for sequencing was PBMCs or T cells enriched from blood (not recorded which). The CDR3 loop is CASSLLGGTGGYTF. CDR3 bases: TGTGCCAGCAGTTTACTAGGTGGGACAGGGGGTTACACCTTC.